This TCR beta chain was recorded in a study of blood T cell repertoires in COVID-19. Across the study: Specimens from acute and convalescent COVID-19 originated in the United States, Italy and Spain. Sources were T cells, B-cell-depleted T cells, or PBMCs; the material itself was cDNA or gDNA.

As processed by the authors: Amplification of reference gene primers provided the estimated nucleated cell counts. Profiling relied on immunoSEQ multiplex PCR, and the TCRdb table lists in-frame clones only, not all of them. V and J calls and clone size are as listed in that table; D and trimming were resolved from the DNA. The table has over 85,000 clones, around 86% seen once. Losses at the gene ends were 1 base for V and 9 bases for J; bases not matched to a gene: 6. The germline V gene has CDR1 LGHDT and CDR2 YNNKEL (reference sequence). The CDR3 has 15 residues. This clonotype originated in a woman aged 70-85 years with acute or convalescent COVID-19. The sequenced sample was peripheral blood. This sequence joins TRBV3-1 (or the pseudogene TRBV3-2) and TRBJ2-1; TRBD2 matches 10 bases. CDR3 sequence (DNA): TGTGCCAGCAGCCAAGTAGCGGGGGGTGAGAGTGAGCAGTTCTTC. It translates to CASSQVAGGESEQFF.